Below, 29 T cell receptor beta chains from the same sample are listed, as sequenced in a study of regulatory T cells in long-lasting Graves disease. The time point was: newly diagnosed GD, antithyroid drugs for less than 3 months. The TCR library was prepared using RNA isolated from PBMCs. Through Arm-PCR of CDR3 regions and iRepertoire HTBI primers, TCR beta libraries were built. TCRdb re-called the multiplex PCR reads through MiXCR, storing one row per CDR3 protein. Of about 620,000 distinct CDR3 sequences detected, around 17% appear once; the ten largest clones hold 18%. This same sample was also part of a study on T cells in Graves' hyperthyroidism and ophthalmopathy.

Sequencing was performed on peripheral blood mononuclear cells (PBMCs), taken at new diagnosis, from a patient treated with antithyroid drugs. The source of these receptors is a woman in her 30s with Graves disease.

This clonotype was seen only a few times. This chain joins TRBV19 and TRBJ2-7, with 11 bases identical to TRBD2. CDR1 and CDR2 from the germline V gene are LNHDA and SQIVND (reference sequence). CDR3 length equals 17 residues. J gave up 1 base and V 3 bases, and 8 bases lay outside the gene matches. The CDR3 protein is CASSIGQGTSGSYEQYF. CDR3 sequence (DNA): TGTGCCAGTAGTATTGGGCAGGGGACTAGCGGATCCTACGAGCAGTACTTC.

The genes are TRBV5-8 and TRBJ1-6; D possibly corresponds to TRBD1 (5 bases). The germline CDR1 and CDR2 sequences are SGHTS and YDEGEE. This CDR3 contains 17 residues. V lost 4 bases and J lost 8, with 22 bases in between. The CDR3 bases are TGTGCCAGCAGCCTAAGTAGGGGATTCCTGCCCGATTCACCCCTCCACTTT. Translating gives CASSLSRGFLPDSPLHF.

This clonotype was picked up a small number of times. The chain joins TRBV20-1 to TRBJ2-7; a weak D match, TRBD2 (5 bases). The CDR3 covers 14 residues. Trimming removed 2 bases from V and 4 bases from J, with 15 bases in between. The V gene's germline CDR1 is DFQATT and CDR2 SNEGSKA (reference sequence). This CDR3 reads CSARLPGEWYEQYF. In DNA form, the CDR3 reads TGCAGTGCTAGACTCCCCGGGGAGTGGTACGAGCAGTACTTC.

The chain employs TRBV28 and TRBJ2-4, with D hard to call. The CDR3 consists of 14 residues. V was pared by 8 bases and J by 1 base, with 12 bases between. CDR1 is MDHEN and CDR2 is SYDVKM in the germline V gene. The CDR3 bases are TGTGCCAGCTCACCACTGACGGCCAAAAACATTCAGTACTTC. This sequence encodes CASSPLTAKNIQYF. The whole variable domain, filled in from reference TRBV28 and TRBJ2-4, reads DVKVTQSSRYLVKRTGEKVFLECVQDMDHENMFWYRQDPGLGLRLIYFSYDVKMKEKGDIPEGYSVSREKKERFSLILESASTNQTSMYLCASSPLTAKNIQYFGAGTRLSVL.

This sequence joins TRBV29-1 and TRBJ2-1; D remains unclear. The length of the CDR3 is 12 residues. Germline loops: CDR1 SQVTM, CDR2 ANQGSEA. Trimming shortened V by 5 bases and J by 14 bases, and 19 bases separated the two germline ends. In DNA, the CDR3 is TGCAGCGTTAATGAATTGCAGCAACCAAAGTTCTTC. As protein: CSVNELQQPKFF.

This clonotype was seen repeatedly, ten times or more. The CDR3: CASSTPRGGNYEQYF. In DNA form, the CDR3 reads TGTGCCAGCAGTACCCCCCGAGGGGGTAACTACGAGCAGTACTTC. The chain recombines TRBV28 with TRBJ2-7, with TRBD1 as a possible D gene (6 bases). The CDR3 is made up of 15 amino acids. V lost 5 bases and J 3 bases, leaving 17 bases between the germline ends. Germline CDR1 and CDR2: MDHEN and SYDVKM.

Written as DNA, the CDR3 is TGCAGCGTTGAACGTCTAGCGGGCAGAACCTACGAGCAGTACTTC. Protein sequence: CSVERLAGRTYEQYF. This sequence joins TRBV29-1 and TRBJ2-7; TRBD2 aligns across 8 bases. Trimming removed 2 bases from V and 2 bases from J; junction bases left unmatched: 8. Germline V gene lookup returns CDR1 SQVTM and CDR2 ANQGSEA. The CDR3 is 15 amino acids.

This clonotype was seen many times. This chain links TRBV12-3 or TRBV12-4 with TRBJ1-4; no firm D call. The CDR3 spans 14 residues. V lost 1 base to trimming and J lost 11 bases, with 14 bases between them. The CDR3: CASSLGRRGFKLFF. The CDR3, as DNA: TGTGCCAGCAGTTTAGGCCGACGGGGATTTAAACTGTTTTTT.

Ten or more counts support this clonotype. At one of its ends the junction is not consistent with the germline gene, which may arise from a read error. The V call is TRBV7-8, the J call TRBJ1-2; D possibly corresponds to TRBD1 (5 bases). Germline CDR1 is SGHVS and CDR2 is FQNEAQ. This CDR3 has 13 amino acids. The CDR3 loop reads CASSEARGQRGAF. DNA of the CDR3: TGTGCCAGCAGCGAAGCAAGAGGGCAAAGAGGGGCCTTC. The variable domain in full, with the rest retrieved from reference TRBV7-8 and TRBJ1-2, is GAGVSQSPRYKVAKRGQDVALRCDPISGHVSLFWYQQALGQGPEFLTYFQNEAQLDKSGLPSDRFFAERPEGSVSTLKIQRTQQEDSAVYLCASSEARGQRGAFGSGTRLTVV.

This clonotype was counted only a few times. A much larger clone lies one base from this, so it may be a read error. The chain uses TRBV7-3 and TRBJ2-1; D is ambiguous. Per the germline V gene, CDR1 is SGHTA and CDR2 is FQGTGA. CDR3 length: 12 amino acids. The V end lost 5 bases, the J end lost 5 bases, and 7 bases lay between the germline ends. CDR3 loop: CASSQADNEQFF. CDR3 coding DNA: TGTGCCAGCAGCCAGGCTGACAATGAGCAGTTCTTC.

This clonotype was recorded many times. The chain joins TRBV20-1 to TRBJ1-5; D gene uncertain. Trimming pared 0 bases from V and 0 bases from J, leaving 12 bases between. Per the germline V gene, CDR1 is DFQATT and CDR2 is SNEGSKA (reference sequence). CDR3 length: 16 residues. CDR3 residues: CSARDGRLFSNQPQHF. CDR3 bases: TGCAGTGCTAGAGATGGGAGGCTTTTTAGCAATCAGCCCCAGCATTTT.

This clonotype has at least ten counts. The chain combines TRBV28 with TRBJ2-7, with D hard to call. The CDR3 is 14 residues long. Germline loops: CDR1 MDHEN, CDR2 SYDVKM. V lost 4 bases to trimming and J lost 2 bases, with 12 bases between them. In nucleotides, the CDR3 is TGTGCCAGCAGTTCCTCGGGTCTAGCCTACGAGCAGTACTTC. It encodes CASSSSGLAYEQYF.

The chain uses TRBV3-1 and TRBJ2-2; TRBD2 matches at 7 bases. Looked up from germline, CDR1 is LGHDT and CDR2 is YNNKEL (reference sequence). There are 15 residues in the CDR3. V was clipped by 4 bases and J by 7 bases; unmatched bases: 9. The CDR3 sequence is CASSRTRPRYGELFF. The CDR3 region has the DNA TGTGCCAGCAGCCGGACTAGACCTCGCTACGGGGAGCTGTTTTTT.

This clonotype came up once. This sequence joins TRBV7-8 and TRBJ2-3; 12 positions agree with TRBD2. The CDR3 runs to 15 residues. V trimming: 6 bases; J trimming: 4 bases; junction bases outside the gene matches: 5. The germline V gene has CDR1 SGHVS and CDR2 FQNEAQ. CDR3 nucleotide sequence: TGTGCCAGCAGGCGACTAGCGGGAGTAGCAGATACGCAGTATTTT. Amino acid sequence: CASRRLAGVADTQYF.

This clonotype was seen many times. The chain couples TRBV27 to TRBJ2-3; the D gene is possibly TRBD2 (7 bases). The CDR3 has 14 amino acids. Germline CDR1 is MNHEY and CDR2 is SMNVEV (reference sequence). V gave up 11 bases and J gave up 1 base, with 16 bases separating them. CDR3 residues: CASRGRGGTDTQYF. CDR3 DNA: TGTGCCTCCCGTGGGAGGGGGGGCACAGATACGCAGTATTTT.

The CDR3 loop is CASSYSGVPNQPQHF. The DNA for the CDR3 is TGTGCCAGCAGTTACTCGGGAGTGCCCAATCAGCCCCAGCATTTT. The chain uses TRBV6-5 and TRBJ1-5; D not resolved. The CDR3 spans 15 residues. Germline loops: CDR1 MNHEY, CDR2 SVGAGI. Trimming pared 0 bases from V and 3 bases from J, leaving 9 bases between.

This clonotype was found many times. The chain combines TRBV12-3 or TRBV12-4 with TRBJ2-3, with D possibly TRBD2 on 5 matching bases. With 7 bases removed from V and 2 bases from J, the gap between germline ends came to 22 bases. The length of the CDR3 is 17 residues. The chain's CDR3 is CASTLSGALYFTDTQYF. CDR3 sequence (DNA): TGTGCCAGCACCCTCAGCGGAGCCCTGTACTTCACAGATACGCAGTATTTT.

This clonotype was counted many times. V usage is TRBV28 and J usage is TRBJ2-1; unclear D gene. Per germline, CDR1 MDHEN and CDR2 SYDVKM. The V and J ends lost 7 bases and 8 bases respectively, with 9 bases between them. The CDR3 spans 11 residues. CDR3 nucleotides: TGTGCCAGCAATAGCTTGTATGAGCAGTTCTTC. Translation gives CASNSLYEQFF.

This clonotype was seen a handful of times. The chain links TRBV7-6 to TRBJ1-1, with D uncertain. The CDR3 is 15 amino acids. V shed 0 bases and J shed 2 bases, with 10 bases lying between them. CDR1 is SGHVS, CDR2 FNYEAQ, per germline. The CDR3 nucleotides are TGTGCCAGCAGCTTAGCGAGCACGACCAACACTGAAGCTTTCTTT. The encoded protein is CASSLASTTNTEAFF.

This clonotype was counted at least ten times. This chain links TRBV12-3 or TRBV12-4 with TRBJ2-7; D may be TRBD2 (7 bases). The CDR3 totals 14 residues. V lost 1 base and J lost 5, with 12 bases in between. CDR3 in DNA: TGTGCCAGCAGTTTAGAGGGGGGGATCCACGAGCAGTACTTC. This encodes CASSLEGGIHEQYF.

The chain's CDR3 is CSARGLYGYTF. CDR3 coding DNA: TGCAGTGCTCGGGGCCTCTATGGCTACACCTTC. J is TRBJ1-2 and V is TRBV20-1; possibly TRBD1 for D (5 bases). The CDR3 runs 11 residues. Germline values: CDR1 DFQATT, CDR2 SNEGSKA (reference sequence). V lost 5 bases, J lost 4 bases, and 8 bases lay in between.

Note on this clonotype: Germline and junction disagree at one end, which may indicate a read error. The chain carries TRBV7-2 and TRBJ1-5; D remains ambiguous. Per germline, CDR1 SGHTA and CDR2 FQGNSA. CDR3 size: 12 residues. The CDR3 sequence: CASSFLNQPQNF. The CDR3 DNA reads as TGTGCCAGCAGCTTTCTTAATCAGCCCCAGAATTTT.

This clonotype occurred many times. The J gene is TRBJ1-2, the V gene TRBV28, with D maybe TRBD1 (5 bases). The V gene's germline CDR1 is MDHEN and CDR2 SYDVKM. CDR3 length: 12 residues. Trimming stripped 7 bases from V and 9 bases from J, with 15 bases between. The CDR3 nucleotides read TGTGCCAGCACCAAAAACGGGGGTCGCTACACCTTC. Protein: CASTKNGGRYTF.

The J gene is TRBJ2-1, the V gene TRBV27; 7 bases are a match to TRBD2. The CDR3 consists of 17 residues. The V gene end was trimmed by 4 bases and the J gene end by 6 bases; junction bases not matched to a gene: 15. CDR1 is MNHEY, CDR2 SMNVEV, per germline (reference sequence). The chain's CDR3 is CASSSLGLAGDSNEQFF. The DNA for the CDR3 is TGTGCCAGCAGTTCCCTGGGGTTGGCGGGAGATAGCAATGAGCAGTTCTTC.

This clonotype was counted at least ten times. This rearrangement joins TRBV30 to TRBJ2-7; the match to TRBD2 covers 9 bases. The CDR3 spans 14 residues. J gave up 4 bases and V 5 bases, and 9 bases lay outside the gene matches. The germline V gene has CDR1 GTSNPN and CDR2 SVGIG (reference sequence). CDR3 in DNA: TGTGCCTGGGGACTAGCGCGAGAGGTGTACGAGCAGTACTTC. Amino acids: CAWGLAREVYEQYF.

The chain links TRBV4-2 to TRBJ2-7; D is ambiguous. The germline V and J ends were trimmed by 1 base and 3 bases, with 10 bases remaining between them. The CDR3 totals 14 residues. The germline CDR1 and CDR2 sequences are LGHNA and YNFKEQ. CDR3 bases: TGTGCCAGCAGCCAAGTTGGGGTTAACTACGAGCAGTACTTC. As protein: CASSQVGVNYEQYF.

The genes are TRBV14 and TRBJ2-7; D is ambiguous. Looked up from germline, CDR1 is SGHDN and CDR2 is FVKESK. The CDR3 sequence is 14 residues long. Trimming pared 2 bases from V and 2 bases from J, leaving 10 bases between. CDR3 bases: TGTGCCAGCAGCCAAAAGGGTTGGCCCTACGAGCAGTACTTC. Translated, it gives CASSQKGWPYEQYF. Drawing the rest from reference TRBV14 and TRBJ2-7, the complete variable domain is EAGVTQFPSHSVIEKGQTVTLRCDPISGHDNLYWYRRVMGKEIKFLLHFVKESKQDESGMPNNRFLAERTGGTYSTLKVQPAELEDSGVYFCASSQKGWPYEQYFGPGTRLTVT.

This rearrangement joins TRBV19 to TRBJ2-1; 9 bases are a match to TRBD1. CDR3 length: 16 amino acids. The V segment lost 1 base and the J segment 6 bases; nucleotides outside the gene matches: 7. Germline CDR1 and CDR2: LNHDA and SQIVND (reference sequence). In DNA form, the CDR3 reads TGTGCCAGTAGTATAGCCGGGACAGGGAGCCTCAATGAGCAGTTCTTC. As protein: CASSIAGTGSLNEQFF.

The V call is TRBV7-9, the J call TRBJ1-1; no firm D call. The CDR3 consists of 15 residues. Germline V gene lookup returns CDR1 SEHNR and CDR2 FQNEAQ (reference sequence). V lost 4 bases and J 2 bases, leaving 14 bases between the germline ends. DNA of the CDR3: TGTGCCAGCAGCTCCACGGCAGTCCTAAACACTGAAGCTTTCTTT. It encodes CASSSTAVLNTEAFF.